This TCR beta chain is drawn from a study of PD-1 blockade in mismatch repair-deficient tumors. Study-level information: Patients had over ten mismatch repair-deficient cancer types and were previously treated and progressing.

The data were produced by immunoSEQ multiplex PCR, yet TCRdb's version contains in-frame clones alone and is incomplete. The sample has around 3,500 clones, more than 60% seen once. This CDR3 has 18 residues. Losses at the gene ends were 0 bases for V and 0 bases for J; bases not matched to a gene: 9. The germline gives CDR1 MNHEY, CDR2 SMNVEV (reference sequence). Time point in this sample: archival surgical resection tumor tissue. Mismatch repair deficiency was confirmed in all patients, by PCR or immunohistochemistry. The TCR-sequenced patients were a few responders to pembrolizumab. The receptor was derived from an adult with mismatch repair-deficient cancer. The chain is built from TRBV27 and TRBJ1-1; TRBD1 matches at 8 bases. The sample consisted of primary tumor tissue, taken from a patient treated with pembrolizumab. The CDR3, as DNA: TGTGCCAGCAGTTTATCGGGCCAGGGGGCCTTCTTGAACACTGAAGCTTTCTTT. As protein: CASSLSGQGAFLNTEAFF.